What follows are 28 T cell receptor beta chains derived from one specimen sequenced in a study of graft-versus-host responses after intestinal transplantation. The antigens these receptors bind are not known. The data were produced by immunoSEQ multiplex PCR, yet TCRdb's version contains in-frame clones alone and is incomplete. The data hold around 96,000 clones, with roughly 92% observed a single time. Material: unstimulated CD4+ T cells sorted from spleen or lymph node cells, obtained before intestinal transplant. All receptors come from a human donor who received an intestinal transplant.

V usage is TRBV12-5 and J usage is TRBJ1-2; unclear D gene. The CDR3 extends over 11 amino acids. The V gene's germline CDR1 is LGHNT and CDR2 FRNRAP. V dropped 0 bases and J dropped 7 bases, with 3 bases sitting between them. In DNA form, the CDR3 reads TGTGCTAGTGGTTTGGTCAGTGGCTACACCTTC. As protein: CASGLVSGYTF.

This chain links TRBV4-3 with TRBJ1-2, with 7 bases that match TRBD1. Germline-derived CDR1 and CDR2 are LGHNA and YSLEER. This CDR3 comprises 15 residues. V dropped 4 bases and J dropped 0; count of bases not matched to a gene: 5. The CDR3 DNA sequence: TGCGCCAGCAGCCCGACCGGGACAGCTAACTATGGCTACACCTTC. Its translation: CASSPTGTANYGYTF.

V is TRBV27 and J is TRBJ1-5; D not certain. Per the germline V gene, CDR1 is MNHEY and CDR2 is SMNVEV (reference sequence). CDR3 size: 13 residues. The ends were cut back, 2 bases at V and 4 bases at J, with 6 bases in the middle. The CDR3 here is CASSLMRNQPQHF. CDR3 sequence (DNA): TGTGCCAGCAGTTTAATGAGAAATCAGCCCCAGCATTTT.

This clone was counted a single time. J is TRBJ1-2 and V is TRBV9; 8 positions agree with TRBD1. The CDR3 sequence is 16 residues long. The germline gives CDR1 SGDLS, CDR2 YYNGEE. J gave up 4 bases and V 4 bases, and 12 bases lay outside the gene matches. The CDR3 is CASSPGGAYLTYGYTF. As DNA, the CDR3 is TGTGCCAGCAGCCCAGGGGGCGCCTACCTAACCTATGGCTACACCTTC.

V is TRBV7-7 and J is TRBJ2-5, with 7 bases fitting TRBD2. The CDR3 extends over 13 amino acids. Germline CDR1 reads SSHAT; CDR2 reads FNYEAQ (reference sequence). The V segment lost 4 bases and the J segment 5 bases; nucleotides outside the gene matches: 4. DNA for the CDR3: TGTGCCAGCAGCTCGACTAGCAGGGAGACCCAGTACTTC. Encoded protein: CASSSTSRETQYF.

This chain uses TRBV6-5 with TRBJ2-1; perhaps TRBD1 as D (6 bases). V was shortened by 3 bases and J by 6 bases, with 12 bases between the two germline ends. Germline V gives CDR1 MNHEY, CDR2 SVGAGI. The CDR3 spans 14 residues. CDR3 in amino acids: CASSYVTGINEQFF. In DNA form, the CDR3 reads TGTGCCAGCAGTTATGTGACAGGCATCAATGAGCAGTTCTTC.

The genes are TRBV6-5 and TRBJ1-2, with 7 nucleotides matching TRBD1. Trimming took 0 bases from V and 12 from J; bases not matched to a gene: 10. This CDR3 has 14 residues. CDR1 is MNHEY, CDR2 SVGAGI, per germline. The CDR3 reads CASSYSRDRVLDTF. The CDR3 nucleotides read TGTGCCAGCAGTTACTCCCGAGACAGGGTCTTGGACACCTTC.

The genes are TRBV5-1 and TRBJ2-5; 11 nucleotides line up with TRBD1. The germline CDR1 and CDR2 sequences are SGHRS and YFSETQ. The CDR3 totals 14 residues. J lost 4 bases, V lost 2 bases, and 1 base had no gene match. The CDR3 loop is CASSLGQGAETQYF. The CDR3 DNA reads as TGCGCCAGCAGCTTAGGACAGGGGGCAGAGACCCAGTACTTC.

V is TRBV5-4 and J is TRBJ2-7; D gene unclear. Germline V gene lookup returns CDR1 SGHNT and CDR2 YYREEE (reference sequence). The V gene lost 1 base and the J gene lost 6 bases, with 11 bases spanning the gap. CDR3 length equals 13 residues. The DNA for the CDR3 is TGTGCCAGCAGCTTGCATAACTCCCCCGAGCAGTACTTC. Protein: CASSLHNSPEQYF.

V gene TRBV10-1 combines with J gene TRBJ1-4, with 8 bases fitting TRBD1. Germline-derived CDR1 and CDR2 are WNHNN and SYGVQD (reference sequence). Trimming cost V 4 bases and J 7 bases; bases outside gene matches: 5. The CDR3 is made up of 14 amino acids. CDR3 nucleotide sequence: TGCGCCAGCAGTGGGACAGGGTTTTTTGAAAAACTGTTTTTT. Protein product: CASSGTGFFEKLFF.

This chain links TRBV5-1 with TRBJ2-1; D may be TRBD1 (5 bases). V dropped 4 bases and J dropped 3 bases, with 14 bases sitting between them. Per the germline V gene, CDR1 is SGHRS and CDR2 is YFSETQ. The CDR3 runs 15 residues. The CDR3 reads CASSRQGSDYNEQFF. Here the CDR3 DNA reads TGCGCCAGCAGCCGGCAGGGAAGTGACTACAATGAGCAGTTCTTC.

The chain carries TRBV5-1 and TRBJ2-1; TRBD2 matches at 8 bases. The CDR3 extends over 14 amino acids. Germline V gene sequence: CDR1 SGHRS, CDR2 YFSETQ. The J segment lost 8 bases and the V segment lost 4 bases, leaving 8 bases of the junction unmatched. CDR3 nucleotides: TGCGCCAGCAGCCTAGACGGGACTAGATATGAGCAGTTCTTC. This codes for CASSLDGTRYEQFF.

The chain uses TRBV5-4 and TRBJ2-2; TRBD2 aligns across 7 bases. CDR3 length: 16 residues. Germline trimming cut 0 bases from V and 4 bases from J; bases unmatched to any gene: 6. Germline CDR1 SGHNT, CDR2 YYREEE (reference sequence). For the CDR3, the DNA is TGTGCCAGCAGCTTGGTGGCGGGAGTGAGCACCGGGGAGCTGTTTTTT. It encodes CASSLVAGVSTGELFF.

The V and J genes are TRBV4-2 and TRBJ1-1; TRBD1 is a possible D gene (5 bases). The V gene's germline CDR1 is LGHNA and CDR2 YNFKEQ. The germline V and J ends were trimmed by 4 bases and 1 base, with 13 bases remaining between them. CDR3 length equals 15 residues. As DNA, the CDR3 is TGTGCCAGCAGCCTATCCCAGGGTGAGAACACTGAAGCTTTCTTT. Protein: CASSLSQGENTEAFF.

Here the CDR3 reads CASSDPFVSSYNEQFF. CDR3 nucleotides: TGTGCCAGCAGTGACCCGTTTGTGAGCTCCTACAATGAGCAGTTCTTC. The chain has TRBV6-1 and TRBJ2-1, with no clear D. V lost 3 bases to trimming and J lost 0 bases, with 12 bases between them. There are 16 residues in the CDR3. Looked up from germline, CDR1 is MNHNS and CDR2 is SASEGT.

This clone was detected once. The gene calls are TRBV6-5 and TRBJ2-3; TRBD1 agrees at 8 bases. Per germline, CDR1 MNHEY and CDR2 SVGAGI. The length of the CDR3 is 15 residues. V lost 6 bases to trimming and J lost 2 bases; unmatched junction nucleotides: 7. CDR3 protein: CASRLQGGTTDTQYF. CDR3 DNA sequence: TGTGCCAGCAGGCTACAGGGGGGAACCACAGATACGCAGTATTTT.

The chain carries TRBV28 and TRBJ1-1; 7 bases line up with TRBD1. Germline CDR1 and CDR2: MDHEN and SYDVKM. This CDR3 is 12 amino acids long. Trimming at V came to 5 bases and at J to 9 bases, leaving 6 bases not matched to a gene. The CDR3 reads CASSTRQGKAFF. Here the CDR3 DNA reads TGTGCCAGCAGTACCCGACAGGGTAAAGCTTTCTTT.

This clone was picked up one time. V usage is TRBV4-2 and J usage is TRBJ2-2; a possible D gene is TRBD1 (5 bases). CDR1 LGHNA and CDR2 YNFKEQ come from the germline V gene. The CDR3 runs 15 residues. The V and J ends lost 2 bases and 1 base respectively, with 8 bases between them. CDR3 amino acids: CASSQPDRNTGELFF. The CDR3 coding sequence is TGTGCCAGCAGCCAACCCGACAGGAACACCGGGGAGCTGTTTTTT.

This chain links TRBV27 with TRBJ2-5; TRBD2 matches 8 bases. CDR3 length: 15 residues. Germline CDR1 MNHEY, CDR2 SMNVEV (reference sequence). V trimming: 6 bases; J trimming: 7 bases; junction bases outside the gene matches: 13. This chain's CDR3 is CASSGGAAGGGTQYF. For the CDR3, the DNA is TGTGCCAGCAGCGGGGGGGCCGCGGGAGGCGGGACCCAGTACTTC.

This clone has a single count. This rearrangement joins TRBV7-8 to TRBJ1-4; D perhaps matches TRBD1 (5 bases). Trimming left V 1 base short and J 6 bases short, with 12 bases between. The CDR3 sequence is 15 residues long. Germline values: CDR1 SGHVS, CDR2 FQNEAQ. CDR3 DNA sequence: TGTGCCAGCAGCTTAGGAAGGGGAGGGGATGAAAAACTGTTTTTT. This codes for CASSLGRGGDEKLFF. The full variable domain, rest sourced from reference TRBV7-8 and TRBJ1-4, is GAGVSQSPRYKVAKRGQDVALRCDPISGHVSLFWYQQALGQGPEFLTYFQNEAQLDKSGLPSDRFFAERPEGSVSTLKIQRTQQEDSAVYLCASSLGRGGDEKLFFGSGTQLSVL.

In DNA, the CDR3 is TGTGCCAGCAGTGGCTCGAGCGAAAAACTGTTTTTT. It specifies CASSGSSEKLFF. The chain employs TRBV6-1 and TRBJ1-4; D gene ambiguous. The V end lost 4 bases, the J end lost 8 bases, and 8 bases lay between the germline ends. Germline assignment: CDR1 MNHNS and CDR2 SASEGT. CDR3 length: 12 residues.

The chain links TRBV6-6 to TRBJ1-2; tentative D call: TRBD1 (5 bases). The V gene's germline CDR1 is MNHNY and CDR2 SVGAGI (reference sequence). Trimming pared 5 bases from V and 5 bases from J, leaving 15 bases between. The CDR3 has 14 residues. The CDR3 nucleotides are TGTGCCAGCAGTCGCCGTTGGACAAAGTATGGCTACACCTTC. Translation gives CASSRRWTKYGYTF.

Regarding this clone: The sample contains more than one DNA sequence encoding this CDR3. The J gene is TRBJ2-7, the V gene TRBV30; D not resolved. The CDR3 runs to 11 residues. Per the germline V gene, CDR1 is GTSNPN and CDR2 is SVGIG (reference sequence). Deletions cut 0 bases from V and 4 bases from J, with 4 bases between. The CDR3 DNA follows: TGTGCCTGGAGTGTATTATACGAGCAGTACTTC. It translates to CAWSVLYEQYF.

V gene TRBV28 combines with J gene TRBJ2-5; possibly TRBD1 for D (6 bases). The germline V gene has CDR1 MDHEN and CDR2 SYDVKM. CDR3 size: 12 residues. The V and J ends lost 11 bases and 4 bases respectively, with 14 bases between them. Here the CDR3 DNA reads TGTGCCGCAACAGGGACCTCAGAGACCCAGTACTTC. It codes for CAATGTSETQYF.

The chain is built from TRBV21-1 and TRBJ1-5; TRBD1, the table's D call, was not compared with the DNA. TRBV21-1 is a pseudogene. This CDR3 has 15 amino acids. The CDR3 loop is CAEGLQGEGNQPQHF. The CDR3, as DNA: TGTGCCGAAGGATTGCAGGGGGAGGGCAATCAGCCCCAGCATTTT.

V gene TRBV5-1 combines with J gene TRBJ2-5, with D possibly being TRBD1 (5 bases). CDR3 length equals 14 residues. With 0 bases removed from V and 5 bases from J, the gap between germline ends came to 11 bases. CDR1 and CDR2 (germline): SGHRS, YFSETQ. CDR3 in DNA: TGCGCCAGCAGCTTGGCCCTGGGGCACGAGACCCAGTACTTC. This gives the protein CASSLALGHETQYF.

The chain combines TRBV6-6 with TRBJ1-2; weak D call: TRBD1 (6 bases). Trimming removed 0 bases from V and 2 bases from J, with 10 bases in between. Germline V gene data show CDR1 as MNHNY and CDR2 as SVGAGI (reference sequence). The CDR3 extends over 15 amino acids. The CDR3 region is CASSYSDRLNYGYTF. CDR3 DNA: TGTGCCAGCAGTTACTCCGACAGGCTAAACTATGGCTACACCTTC.

This clone was detected once. V gene TRBV14 combines with J gene TRBJ2-1, with a tentative D call TRBD2 (7 bases). CDR1 SGHDN and CDR2 FVKESK come from the germline V gene. Trimming stripped 4 bases from V and 9 bases from J, with 16 bases between. The CDR3 runs to 14 residues. In nucleotides, the CDR3 is TGTGCCAGCAGCCCCCTCGGGGGAGGGGGTGAGCAGTTCTTC. Translating it yields CASSPLGGGGEQFF.